The 26 T cell receptor beta chains presented below share a single source sample, sequenced in a study of brain T cells in children with intractable seizures (dated by TCRdb to about 2021). The sample's time point, from its label and the paper: blood from clinic visit 5 months post-surgery; TSC patient then seizure free. The method was the immunoSEQ multiplex PCR assay. Here the immuneACCESS table is served through TCRdb, limited to in-frame sequences with V and J called. Missing clones are a known gap in these copies; in checked studies unresolved V genes cover under half, and the rest lacks a known reason. Within this sample are about 340,000 clones, with more than 85% of them counted one time only. The biggest ten clones account for around 5% of the sample. Sample: peripheral blood, taken 4 to 6 months after surgery. The receptor set was obtained from a boy under two years old with tuberous sclerosis and intractable seizures.

The chain has TRBV6-5 and TRBJ2-7; 8 bases agree with TRBD1. This CDR3 has 13 amino acids. V shed 4 bases and J 4 bases; nucleotides not matched to a gene: 3. Germline V gene data show CDR1 as MNHEY and CDR2 as SVGAGI. CDR3: CASSSDREYEQYF. The DNA for the CDR3 is TGTGCCAGCAGTTCGGACAGGGAGTACGAGCAGTACTTC.

In its sample, this clone was seen once. V and J are TRBV27 and TRBJ1-1; D gene unclear. V lost 4 bases to trimming and J lost 0 bases, with 9 bases between them. This CDR3 has 14 amino acids. CDR1 is MNHEY and CDR2 is SMNVEV in the germline V gene (reference sequence). CDR3 residues: CASSSLWVNTEAFF. CDR3 nucleotides: TGTGCCAGCAGTTCGTTATGGGTGAACACTGAAGCTTTCTTT.

The chain links TRBV6-4 to TRBJ2-1; no clear D gene. Trimming shortened V by 0 bases and J by 0 bases, and 9 bases separated the two germline ends. The CDR3 totals 16 residues. The germline V gene encodes CDR1 MRHNA and CDR2 SNTAGT. The CDR3 region has the DNA TGTGCCAGCAGTGACTCGGGTCAGAGCTCCTACAATGAGCAGTTCTTC. Protein product: CASSDSGQSSYNEQFF.

The chain uses TRBV7-3 and TRBJ2-3; D is possibly TRBD2 (6 bases). Germline CDR1 is SGHTA and CDR2 is FQGTGA. Trimming took off 5 bases at V and 2 bases at J, with 23 bases between the two ends. The CDR3 consists of 18 residues. In nucleotides, the CDR3 is TGTGCCAGCAGCCCAGACCCGGGGAGCGGGTCTTTCACAGATACGCAGTATTTT. It is translated as CASSPDPGSGSFTDTQYF.

Only a few counts were recorded for this clone. The rearrangement uses TRBV19 and TRBJ1-5; D call uncertain. Trimming removed 3 bases at V and 5 bases at J, with 8 bases between. Germline V CDR1 and CDR2: LNHDA, SQIVND (reference sequence). CDR3 length: 13 amino acids. The CDR3 spells CASSMEAYQPQHF. DNA of the CDR3: TGTGCCAGTAGTATGGAGGCGTATCAGCCCCAGCATTTT.

V is TRBV6-2 or TRBV6-3 and J is TRBJ1-5, with unresolved D. V was cut by 4 bases and J by 4 bases, with 14 bases left in between. The CDR3 length is 15 residues. From germline, CDR1 is MNHEY and CDR2 SVGEGT. The CDR3 reads CASSSRWGGNQPQHF. The CDR3 DNA reads as TGTGCCAGCAGTTCCCGGTGGGGTGGGAATCAGCCCCAGCATTTT.

The rearrangement uses TRBV20-1 and TRBJ2-7, with a tentative D call TRBD2 (5 bases). The V gene's germline CDR1 is DFQATT and CDR2 SNEGSKA (reference sequence). The V end was cut by 6 bases, the J end by 7 bases, with 13 bases between. The CDR3 totals 11 residues. CDR3 bases: TGCAGTGCCGTAACTACGGGAGAGCAGTACTTC. Translating it yields CSAVTTGEQYF.

In the case of this clone: This may be a read error: a much more frequent sequence differs by one nucleotide. The chain recombines TRBV5-1 with TRBJ1-1, with D possibly TRBD1 on 6 matching bases. Germline V gene data show CDR1 as SGHRS and CDR2 as YFSETQ. Trimming removed 3 bases at V and 0 bases at J, with 9 bases between. This CDR3 contains 14 residues. CDR3 in amino acids: CASSSQGLNTEAFF. The DNA for the CDR3 is TGCGCCAGCAGCTCACAGGGTTTGAACACTGAAGCTTTCTTT.

V gene TRBV7-3 combines with J gene TRBJ2-2; 9 bases align to TRBD1. Germline trimming cut 1 base from V and 4 bases from J; bases unmatched to any gene: 10. Germline CDR1 SGHTA, CDR2 FQGTGA. CDR3 length: 18 residues. CDR3 sequence: CASSLSGQQGAGTGELFF. CDR3 in DNA: TGTGCCAGCAGCTTAAGCGGCCAACAGGGGGCTGGCACCGGGGAGCTGTTTTTT.

The chain employs TRBV21-1 and TRBJ1-2; no DNA check was done on the table's D call, TRBD1. TRBV21-1 has pseudogene status. The length of the CDR3 is 15 residues. CDR3 in amino acids: CASSRRQAANYGYTF. CDR3 nucleotides: TGTGCCAGCAGCCGACGACAGGCAGCTAACTATGGCTACACCTTC.

The chain employs TRBV6-6 and TRBJ1-5; D possibly corresponds to TRBD1 (5 bases). Germline V gene sequence: CDR1 MNHNY, CDR2 SVGAGI (reference sequence). The CDR3 spans 14 residues. V gave up 3 bases and J gave up 5 bases, with 11 bases separating them. The DNA for the CDR3 is TGTGCCAGCAGTTATTTGGGCAGGGATCAGCCCCAGCATTTT. Translating gives CASSYLGRDQPQHF.

The V gene is TRBV5-6, the J gene TRBJ2-7; D remains unclear. The V end was cut by 0 bases, the J end by 3 bases, with 7 bases between. The CDR3 extends over 13 amino acids. The germline V gene encodes CDR1 SGHDT and CDR2 YYEEEE. The CDR3 DNA reads as TGTGCCAGCAGCTTGGAAAGGGACTACGAGCAGTACTTC. As protein: CASSLERDYEQYF.

CDR3 residues: CASSQDRSGGWADTQYF. The CDR3 DNA reads TGTGCCAGCAGCCAAGATCGTAGCGGGGGTTGGGCAGATACGCAGTATTTT. The chain is built from TRBV3-1 (or the pseudogene TRBV3-2) and TRBJ2-3; 9 bases are a match to TRBD2. Germline trimming cut 0 bases from V and 4 bases from J; bases unmatched to any gene: 8. This CDR3 contains 17 residues. Germline values: CDR1 LGHDT, CDR2 YNNKEL (reference sequence).

This clone appeared a single time. The V call is TRBV7-5, the J call TRBJ2-2; the table gives TRBD2 as D, unverified against the DNA. TRBV7-5 is deemed a pseudogene. CDR3 size: 17 residues. CDR3: CARSHPTSGGSHGELFF. CDR3 sequence (DNA): TGTGCCAGAAGTCATCCTACTAGCGGGGGTAGTCACGGGGAGCTGTTTTTT.

V is TRBV11-2 and J is TRBJ2-4; 7 bases line up with TRBD1. The germline gives CDR1 SGHAT, CDR2 FQNNGV. The CDR3 length is 19 residues. Trimming at V came to 5 bases and at J to 0 bases, leaving 16 bases not matched to a gene. The CDR3 DNA is TGTGCCAGCAGCGTAAATCCGGGACAGCGAGCTTTAGCCAAAAACATTCAGTACTTC. Translating gives CASSVNPGQRALAKNIQYF. Looking up the rest from reference TRBV11-2 and TRBJ2-4 gives the full variable domain: EAGVAQSPRYKIIEKRQSVAFWCNPISGHATLYWYQQILGQGPKLLIQFQNNGVVDDSQLPKDRFSAERLKGVDSTLKIQPAKLEDSAVYLCASSVNPGQRALAKNIQYFGAGTRLSVL.

This rearrangement joins TRBV5-1 to TRBJ1-2; 12 nucleotides align to TRBD1. CDR1 SGHRS and CDR2 YFSETQ come from the germline V gene. The CDR3 consists of 17 residues. The V segment lost 5 bases and the J segment 2 bases; nucleotides outside the gene matches: 10. The DNA for the CDR3 is TGCGCCAGCAGATTAGGGACAGGGGGCGCCCTCAACTATGGCTACACCTTC. It codes for CASRLGTGGALNYGYTF. Full variable domain (rest looked up from reference TRBV5-1 and TRBJ1-2): KAGVTQTPRYLIKTRGQQVTLSCSPISGHRSVSWYQQTPGQGLQFLFEYFSETQRNKGNFPGRFSGRQFSNSRSEMNVSTLELGDSALYLCASRLGTGGALNYGYTFGSGTRLTVV.

This chain joins TRBV4-1 and TRBJ1-4, with TRBD1 matching 8 bases. V gave up 0 bases and J gave up 0 bases; unmatched junction bases: 9. CDR3 length: 19 amino acids. Per the germline V gene, CDR1 is MGHRA and CDR2 is YSYEKL. CDR3 protein: CASSQDVTGGTATNEKLFF. The CDR3, as DNA: TGCGCCAGCAGCCAAGACGTCACAGGGGGAACCGCAACTAATGAAAAACTGTTTTTT.

V gene TRBV24-1 combines with J gene TRBJ1-3; no firm D call. The V gene lost 3 bases and the J gene lost 1 base, with 6 bases spanning the gap. This CDR3 contains 14 residues. Germline CDR1 KGHDR, CDR2 SFDVKD. CDR3 protein: CATSDPTSGNTIYF. The DNA of the CDR3 is TGTGCCACCAGTGATCCCACTTCTGGAAACACCATATATTTT.

The chain links TRBV18 to TRBJ2-1; D is undetermined. V was trimmed by 3 bases and J by 1 base, leaving 10 bases between them. Germline-derived CDR1 and CDR2 are KGHSH and LQKENI. This CDR3 contains 15 residues. CDR3 DNA sequence: TGTGCCAGCTCACCTGGGGTAGGTTCCTACAATGAGCAGTTCTTC. Residues: CASSPGVGSYNEQFF.

The chain employs TRBV7-9 and TRBJ1-3, with 10 bases identical to TRBD1. There are 18 residues in the CDR3. Germline CDR1 is SEHNR and CDR2 is FQNEAQ (reference sequence). V shed 5 bases, J shed 9 bases, and the junction held 19 bases outside the gene matches. In DNA form, the CDR3 reads TGTGCCAGCAGCCTCGGACAGGGGGTTCCAATACCTGGTTTCACCATATATTTT. Its protein product is CASSLGQGVPIPGFTIYF. The variable domain in full, with the rest retrieved from reference TRBV7-9 and TRBJ1-3, is DTGVSQNPRHKITKRGQNVTFRCDPISEHNRLYWYRQTLGQGPEFLTYFQNEAQLEKSRLLSDRFSAERPKGSFSTLEIQRTEQGDSAMYLCASSLGQGVPIPGFTIYFGEGSWLTVV.

The V call is TRBV9, the J call TRBJ1-1; the D is unclear. Germline V CDR1 and CDR2: SGDLS, YYNGEE. CDR3 length equals 14 residues. V lost 0 bases to trimming and J lost 1 base, with 7 bases between them. As DNA, the CDR3 is TGTGCCAGCAGCGTAGAACAGTGGAACACTGAAGCTTTCTTT. Encoded protein: CASSVEQWNTEAFF.

This chain uses TRBV19 with TRBJ1-5; D perhaps matches TRBD1 (6 bases). Trimming left V 4 bases short and J 0 bases short, with 10 bases between. Germline V gene data show CDR1 as LNHDA and CDR2 as SQIVND (reference sequence). The CDR3 covers 15 residues. CDR3 amino acids: CASSTKGHSNQPQHF. In nucleotides, the CDR3 is TGTGCCAGTAGTACGAAGGGACATAGCAATCAGCCCCAGCATTTT.

The CDR3 is CASSLSSGSRTDTQYF. CDR3 coding DNA: TGTGCCAGCAGCTTGAGTTCAGGCAGCCGCACAGATACGCAGTATTTT. The chain combines TRBV5-8 with TRBJ2-3; D uncertain. Trimming pared 1 base from V and 1 base from J, leaving 13 bases between. The CDR3 is 16 residues long. Germline V gene sequence: CDR1 SGHTS, CDR2 YDEGEE.

This clone was detected once. The rearrangement joins TRBV19 to TRBJ2-1; possibly TRBD1 for D (5 bases). Germline V gene sequence: CDR1 LNHDA, CDR2 SQIVND (reference sequence). This CDR3 is 16 amino acids long. With 1 base removed from V and 4 bases from J, the gap between germline ends came to 14 bases. The CDR3 here is CASSIGGYGPYNEQFF. CDR3 nucleotide sequence: TGTGCCAGTAGTATAGGGGGCTACGGGCCGTACAATGAGCAGTTCTTC.

This clone was recorded only once. J is TRBJ2-7 and V is TRBV18, with TRBD1 as a possible D gene (6 bases). CDR1 and CDR2 (germline): KGHSH, LQKENI. Trimming took 6 bases from V and 4 from J, leaving 10 bases between them. CDR3 length: 12 residues. CDR3 residues: CASSLDRYEQYF. CDR3 bases: TGTGCCAGCTCTCTCGACAGGTACGAGCAGTACTTC.

This clone appeared a few times. This sequence joins TRBV10-1 and TRBJ2-7; 12 positions agree with TRBD2. CDR1 and CDR2 (germline): WNHNN, SYGVQD (reference sequence). This CDR3 has 13 residues. V shed 10 bases, J shed 4 bases, and the junction held 5 bases outside the gene matches. In DNA form, the CDR3 reads TGCGCCACCCGGACTAGCGGGACTTACGAGCAGTACTTC. Translating it yields CATRTSGTYEQYF.